Each of the 4 T cell receptor beta chains below was sequenced from the same sample in a study of cytomegalovirus exposure and HLA in healthy donors. The primer mix had 60 Vbeta and 13 Jbeta primers. Sequencing used immunoSEQ multiplex PCR; TCRdb keeps in-frame clones, though not all of them. Of about 230,000 clones detected, about 80% appear once; the ten largest clones hold 0.58%. Sample: PBMCs. The receptor source for this set is a woman in her thirties or forties in good health and CMV-seronegative.

The genes are TRBV7-8 and TRBJ2-1; a weak D match, TRBD2 (6 bases). The CDR3 spans 16 residues. V was clipped by 4 bases and J by 3 bases, with 16 bases between them. Germline assignment: CDR1 SGHVS and CDR2 FQNEAQ. This CDR3 reads CASSWKASAHYNEQFF. The CDR3 nucleotides read TGTGCCAGCAGCTGGAAGGCTAGCGCACACTACAATGAGCAGTTCTTC.

This sequence joins TRBV7-3 and TRBJ1-1; 11 nucleotides align to TRBD1. Trimming cost V 3 bases and J 4 bases; bases outside gene matches: 4. The CDR3 runs 15 residues. Germline assignment: CDR1 SGHTA and CDR2 FQGTGA. CDR3 sequence: CASSLGQGGGTEAFF. CDR3 nucleotide sequence: TGTGCCAGCAGCTTGGGACAGGGGGGCGGCACTGAAGCTTTCTTT.

The gene calls are TRBV28 and TRBJ1-3; D possibly corresponds to TRBD1 (5 bases). The V gene lost 8 bases and the J gene lost 2 bases, with 7 bases spanning the gap. Looked up from germline, CDR1 is MDHEN and CDR2 is SYDVKM. This CDR3 contains 12 residues. The CDR3 bases are TGTGCCAGCCTAGGGGCTGGAAACACCATATATTTT. Amino acid sequence: CASLGAGNTIYF.

This CDR3 reads CSAGDYYGYTF. Written as DNA, the CDR3 is TGCAGTGCCGGGGATTACTATGGCTACACCTTC. The chain joins TRBV20-1 to TRBJ1-2; D is undetermined. The V gene's germline CDR1 is DFQATT and CDR2 SNEGSKA (reference sequence). CDR3 size: 11 residues. Trimming removed 6 bases from V and 3 bases from J, with 8 bases in between.